The 3 T cell receptor beta chains presented below share a single source sample, sequenced in a study of shared clonotypes between healthy human individuals. Generated by immunoSEQ multiplex PCR, the TCRdb table keeps only in-frame clones and is missing some. This table holds a few million clones, more than 80% found once. The specimen was naive CD4+ T cells from PBMCs. The subset: CD45RA+ positively selected. The receptors were sampled from a young man in good health. Some clones in this sample may be carry-over from other donors' samples.

This clone occurred once. The V and J genes are TRBV7-9 and TRBJ2-1; TRBD2 matches 12 bases. The germline gives CDR1 SEHNR, CDR2 FQNEAQ (reference sequence). The junction had 5 bases not matched to a gene; V was cut back by 5 bases and J by 6 bases. This CDR3 contains 15 residues. CDR3 sequence reads: CASSPSGRAFNEQFF. The DNA for the CDR3 is TGTGCCAGCAGCCCTAGCGGGAGGGCCTTCAATGAGCAGTTCTTC.

The chain combines TRBV11-2 with TRBJ1-3; D not resolved. The V end was cut by 1 base, the J end by 4 bases, with 14 bases between. CDR1 SGHAT and CDR2 FQNNGV come from the germline V gene. This CDR3 spans 16 amino acids. The DNA of the CDR3 is TGTGCCAGCAGCTTAGTACCTGTAGGGATGGGAAACACCATATATTTT. Encoded protein: CASSLVPVGMGNTIYF.

This clone was observed a few times. The V gene is TRBV19, the J gene TRBJ1-4; D gene unclear. The CDR3 runs 15 residues. Trimming shortened V by 1 base and J by 5 bases, and 11 bases separated the two germline ends. Germline lookup yields CDR1 LNHDA and CDR2 SQIVND (reference sequence). CDR3 coding DNA: TGTGCCAGTAGTATAGGTCGGGTCCCGAATGAAAAACTGTTTTTT. The encoded protein is CASSIGRVPNEKLFF. Supplemented by reference TRBV19 and TRBJ1-4, the full variable domain reads DGGITQSPKYLFRKEGQNVTLSCEQNLNHDAMYWYRQDPGQGLRLIYYSQIVNDFQKGDIAEGYSVSREKKESFPLTVTSAQKNPTAFYLCASSIGRVPNEKLFFGSGTQLSVL.